The rows below give T cell receptor beta chains drawn from one sample of a study of cytomegalovirus exposure and HLA in healthy donors. Some clones are missing from TCRdb's copy, which holds only in-frame ones; the method was immunoSEQ multiplex PCR. The profile shows about 170,000 clones, approximately 88% of them singletons. The sample taken for sequencing was PBMCs. These receptors were taken from a boy aged 2-15 years in good health and CMV-seronegative. CDR3s include the opening cysteine and the closing phenylalanine or tryptophan.

j_call v_call cdr3_aa
TRBJ1-1 TRBV7-6 CASSLPPGGGTEAFF
TRBJ2-1 TRBV2 CASSEGPRGNEQFF
TRBJ1-5 TRBV6-5 CASSMTGGQPQHF
TRBJ2-1 TRBV4-2 CASKIPLEVAGDRDNEQFF
TRBJ2-5 TRBV21-1 CASSKAAGETQYF
TRBJ2-1 TRBV12-5 CASGTQGPGEFF
TRBJ2-1 TRBV7-8 CASSLAPLGSGPYNEQFF
TRBJ1-4 TRBV13 CASSLKGQGDEKLFF
TRBJ2-2 TRBV5-1 CASSSTVRGGGELFF
TRBJ2-7 TRBV4-3 CASSQEFGTPSYEQYF
TRBJ1-6 TRBV19 CASSRDRDSPLHF
TRBJ2-2 TRBV9 CASSPRTRVGTGELFF
TRBJ2-2 TRBV9 CASSALAGGLGTGELFF
TRBJ1-1 TRBV9 CASSGASTEAFF
TRBJ1-1 TRBV7-9 CASSLGIRGTEAFF
TRBJ2-1 TRBV6-5 CASSLADEQFF
TRBJ2-3 TRBV7-9 CASSLGYSTDTQYF
TRBJ1-2 TRBV19 CASSSQSDYTF
TRBJ1-6 TRBV7-6 CASSLAGQMNSPLHF
TRBJ2-7 TRBV6-6 CAIRNTSGQRSYEQYF
TRBJ2-4 TRBV7-9 CASRHSGSESAKNIQYF
TRBJ1-2 TRBV5-1 CASSLNEGAYGYTF
. TRBV7-7 CASSLVSGPGDETQYF
TRBJ1-1 TRBV6-5 CASSYTNPGQIEAFF
TRBJ1-1 TRBV5-1 CASSLSPVNTEAFF
TRBJ2-4 TRBV5-1 CASSSGGTSGKNIQYF
TRBJ1-2 TRBV30 CAWSGDTGIYGYTF
TRBJ2-3 TRBV11-2 CASSNSGGNTDTQYF
TRBJ1-2 TRBV4-1 CASSLTPTEGYTF
TRBJ2-7 TRBV7-9 CASSSRDRDPYEQYF
TRBJ2-4 TRBV15 CATKRLTGEAKNIQYF
TRBJ2-7 TRBV30 CAWSLGETYEQYF
TRBJ1-1 TRBV19 CASTPSRVNTEAFF
TRBJ2-1 TRBV27 CARDPGQPYNEQFF
TRBJ2-1 TRBV5-4 CASSPVREGSEQFF
TRBJ1-5 TRBV5-8 CASSQKGNQPQHF
TRBJ2-2 TRBV29-1 CSARDRANTGELFF
TRBJ2-7 TRBV6-1 CASWDSGAYEQYF
TRBJ2-2 TRBV4-2 CASSQERAGGHGELFF
TRBJ2-7 TRBV19 CASSKSGIEQYF
TRBJ1-2 TRBV4-1 CASSQAPGVFRTVDYGYTF
TRBJ2-1 TRBV6-1 CASSPGTSGYNEQFF
TRBJ2-6 TRBV12-5 CASGRTGSSGANVLTF
TRBJ1-1 TRBV19 CASSSGGHNTEAFF
TRBJ1-5 TRBV2 CASREAVGGPQHF
TRBJ2-2 TRBV19 CASSIGQGAGELFF
TRBJ1-1 TRBV4-1 CASSQDKPPGQVTFF
TRBJ2-1 TRBV7-6 CASSYRLADEQFF
TRBJ2-2 TRBV6-1 CASSGHGRTINTGELFF
TRBJ1-2 TRBV6-5 CASRPDRAYGYTF
TRBJ1-5 TRBV19 CASSIRDSNQPQHF
TRBJ1-3 TRBV30 CAWNTGGSGNTIYF
TRBJ1-2 TRBV5-1 CATPSRDVSYGYTF
TRBJ1-3 TRBV7-6 CASSLWDRGRLFSGNTIYF
TRBJ2-1 TRBV5-6 CASSLGGSPYNEQFF
TRBJ1-1 TRBV27 CASSLWGRVRDTEAFF
TRBJ1-6 TRBV14 CASSLRTGSGNSPLHF
TRBJ1-2 TRBV5-6 CASSLEGGQEPRTYGYTF
TRBJ2-3 TRBV11-2 CASSLGSAGAGADTQYF
TRBJ1-3 TRBV9 CASSPSRQGYGNTIYF